The 8 T cell receptor beta chains reported below all come from one sample, sequenced in a study of regulatory T cells in long-lasting Graves disease. Building of the TCR beta libraries involved iRepertoire HTBI primers and Arm-PCR of CDR3 regions. TCRdb re-analysed the multiplex PCR reads in MiXCR, keeping a single row per CDR3 protein. Altogether about 290,000 distinct CDR3 sequences are present, 22% being singletons, with the ten largest covering roughly 50%. The time point is: persistent/refractory GD, antithyroid drugs over 5 years with positive TRAb. The TCR library was made from RNA that had been extracted from PBMCs in TRIzol. Specimen: peripheral blood mononuclear cells (PBMCs), collected when the disease was refractory, from a patient treated with antithyroid drugs. The origin of the receptors is a female donor with Graves disease.

This clonotype was counted a few times. The chain uses TRBV28 and TRBJ2-2, with TRBD2 identical over 12 bases. CDR3 length: 16 residues. The ends lost 8 bases at V and 7 bases at J; junction bases unmatched: 11. Germline CDR1 and CDR2: MDHEN and SYDVKM. CDR3: CASLGPTSGRIGELFF. In DNA, the CDR3 is TGTGCCAGCCTAGGGCCCACTAGCGGGAGGATCGGGGAGCTGTTTTTT.

The V call is TRBV4-2, the J call TRBJ1-2, with 7 bases identical to TRBD1. The CDR3 contains 13 residues. In germline, CDR1 is LGHNA, CDR2 YNFKEQ. J lost 6 bases, V lost 4 bases, and 5 bases had no gene match. As DNA, the CDR3 is TGTGCCAGCAGCCCGGACAGGCAGGATGGCTACACCTTC. Its translation is CASSPDRQDGYTF.

The sample holds many counts of this clonotype. The rearrangement links TRBV20-1 to TRBJ2-2; the D call may be TRBD1 or TRBD2 (5 bases each). CDR3 length: 14 amino acids. Germline V gives CDR1 DFQATT, CDR2 SNEGSKA (reference sequence). V shed 6 bases and J shed 0 bases, with 11 bases lying between them. The CDR3 coding sequence is TGCAGTGCATGGGACCTGTCGAACACCGGGGAGCTGTTTTTT. This codes for CSAWDLSNTGELFF.

This clonotype was detected ten times or more. CDR3 DNA: TGTGCCAGCACCACAGGGCTCCTCTACGAGCAGTACTTC. It translates to CASTTGLLYEQYF. The chain joins TRBV11-2 to TRBJ2-7, with a possible D match to TRBD1 (6 bases). This CDR3 region has 13 residues. V dropped 7 bases and J dropped 3 bases, with 13 bases sitting between them. Germline V CDR1 and CDR2: SGHAT, FQNNGV.

The chain couples TRBV20-1 to TRBJ2-1, with TRBD2 matching over 9 bases. The V gene end was trimmed by 3 bases and the J gene end by 6 bases; junction bases not matched to a gene: 12. Germline CDR1 and CDR2: DFQATT and SNEGSKA (reference sequence). The CDR3 has 16 amino acids. As DNA, the CDR3 is TGCAGTGCTAGGCCCCAGGGACTAGCAAGAGGCAATGAGCAGTTCTTC. Its translation: CSARPQGLARGNEQFF.

The chain is built from TRBV6-1 and TRBJ2-2; TRBD1 aligns across 7 bases. Per germline, CDR1 MNHNS and CDR2 SASEGT. V shed 6 bases, J shed 1 base, and the junction held 5 bases outside the gene matches. The CDR3 loop spans 15 amino acids. CDR3 nucleotides: TGTGCCAGCAGCCGTCGGACAGGGAACACCGGGGAGCTGTTTTTT. Protein: CASSRRTGNTGELFF.

This CDR3 is CASSSRYGQGAANEKLFF. The CDR3 bases are TGTGCCAGCAGCTCACGCTACGGACAGGGGGCGGCTAATGAAAAACTGTTTTTT. The rearrangement links TRBV7-9 to TRBJ1-4, with 11 bases that match TRBD1. The V and J ends lost 4 bases and 3 bases, in that order; junction bases with no gene match: 10. The CDR3 length is 18 residues. CDR1 and CDR2 from the germline V gene are SEHNR and FQNEAQ (reference sequence).

CDR3 DNA: TGTGCCAGCAGCTTAGAAGCGGGGCCTCGGCAGTACTTC. Translated, it gives CASSLEAGPRQYF. V and J are TRBV7-9 and TRBJ2-7; 7 nucleotides line up with TRBD2. CDR1 and CDR2 from the germline V gene are SEHNR and FQNEAQ (reference sequence). There are 13 residues in the CDR3. Trimming took 1 base from V and 9 from J; bases not matched to a gene: 6.